This passage covers 17 T cell receptor beta chains from one sample sequenced in a study of early T cells in non-severe SARS-CoV-2 infection. TCRdb processed the 5' RACE reads anew with MiXCR; each CDR3 protein has one entry. The sample gives approximately 56,000 distinct CDR3 sequences, approximately 10% of which show up once; 6% to 8% is in the top ten. The material sequenced was whole blood. The receptors originated from an adult who was a healthcare worker with PCR-confirmed SARS-CoV-2 infection or an uninfected control (not recorded which).

This clonotype was recorded at least ten times. This chain connects TRBV7-2 to TRBJ2-6; D is perhaps TRBD1 or TRBD2 (6 bases each). Germline V gene sequence: CDR1 SGHTA, CDR2 FQGNSA. Deletions cut 6 bases from V and 0 bases from J, with 18 bases between. This CDR3 comprises 18 residues. The CDR3 sequence is CASRGGGRFFSGANVLTF. For the CDR3, the DNA is TGTGCCAGCAGGGGGGGCGGACGGTTCTTCTCTGGGGCCAACGTCCTGACTTTC.

This clonotype was counted ten times or more. The V gene is TRBV5-1, the J gene TRBJ2-2, with D unresolved. The CDR3 sequence is 13 residues long. The germline gives CDR1 SGHRS, CDR2 YFSETQ. The V end lost 0 bases, the J end lost 7 bases, and 7 bases lay between the germline ends. The CDR3 loop is CASSLEGHGELFF. The CDR3 region has the DNA TGCGCCAGCAGCTTGGAAGGGCACGGGGAGCTGTTTTTT.

The chain links TRBV20-1 to TRBJ1-5, with D maybe TRBD1 (6 bases). The CDR3 is 16 residues long. Germline CDR1 and CDR2: DFQATT and SNEGSKA (reference sequence). V lost 1 base, J lost 6 bases, and 19 bases lay in between. CDR3 loop: CSARALRGAEAQPQHF. Written as DNA, the CDR3 is TGCAGTGCTAGAGCTTTAAGGGGGGCTGAAGCTCAGCCCCAGCATTTT.

This clonotype was detected a few times. This rearrangement joins TRBV29-1 to TRBJ1-6, with D maybe TRBD1 (6 bases). This CDR3 spans 13 amino acids. Germline V gene sequence: CDR1 SQVTM, CDR2 ANQGSEA. Trimming shortened V by 3 bases and J by 10 bases, and 13 bases separated the two germline ends. CDR3 region: CSVDTGRGSPLHF. In DNA, the CDR3 is TGCAGCGTTGACACAGGGAGGGGATCACCCCTCCACTTT.

The chain recombines TRBV29-1 with TRBJ2-3, with D unclear. Looked up from germline, CDR1 is SQVTM and CDR2 is ANQGSEA. This CDR3 is built from 11 residues. CDR3 sequence: CGLTTTDTQYF. CDR3 in DNA: TGCGGCCTAACGACCACAGATACGCAGTATTTT.

This clonotype was recorded many times. The chain joins TRBV7-2 to TRBJ2-5; the D gene is possibly TRBD2 (6 bases). Trimming removed 3 bases at V and 4 bases at J, with 24 bases between. This CDR3 region has 18 residues. Germline values: CDR1 SGHTA, CDR2 FQGNSA. CDR3 bases: TGTGCCAGCAGCTTCAAACCCGGCGGGATCAGCCTTCGAGAGACCCAGTACTTC. It translates to CASSFKPGGISLRETQYF.

This clonotype was seen more than once but under ten times. The rearrangement links TRBV6-2 or TRBV6-3 to TRBJ2-1, with 11 bases that match TRBD2. This CDR3 spans 15 amino acids. The V and J ends lost 4 bases and 5 bases, in that order; junction bases with no gene match: 4. CDR1 and CDR2 (germline): MNHEY, SVGEGT. CDR3 DNA sequence: TGTGCCAGCAGTTTAACTAGCGGGAGAAACAATGAGCAGTTCTTC. It yields the protein CASSLTSGRNNEQFF.

Ten or more counts support this clonotype. The chain recombines TRBV3-1 with TRBJ2-2; 8 bases align to TRBD2. With V trimmed by 0 bases and J by 2 bases, 5 bases remained unmatched. This CDR3 has 17 residues. Germline V gene sequence: CDR1 LGHDT, CDR2 YNNKEL (reference sequence). The CDR3 nucleotides read TGTGCCAGCAGCCAAGAAGGAGCGGGGGCAAACACCGGGGAGCTGTTTTTT. Its translation: CASSQEGAGANTGELFF.

This clonotype was detected a few times. J is TRBJ2-1 and V is TRBV6-6; 8 positions match TRBD2. This CDR3 region has 15 residues. Looked up from germline, CDR1 is MNHNY and CDR2 is SVGAGI (reference sequence). V gave up 0 bases and J gave up 8 bases; unmatched junction bases: 6. The CDR3 DNA follows: TGTGCCAGCAGTTACTCGAGCGGGAGAGCCCATGAGCAGTTCTTC. As protein: CASSYSSGRAHEQFF.

The chain recombines TRBV29-1 with TRBJ1-5; 8 positions match TRBD1. The germline V gene encodes CDR1 SQVTM and CDR2 ANQGSEA. Trimming cost V 5 bases and J 3 bases; bases outside gene matches: 6. The CDR3 length is 14 residues. The CDR3 sequence is CSVRTTGDNQPQHF. The CDR3 region has the DNA TGCAGCGTTCGTACGACAGGGGACAATCAGCCCCAGCATTTT.

The chain couples TRBV4-3 to TRBJ2-3; 8 nucleotides agree with TRBD2. The junction had 8 bases not matched to a gene; V was cut back by 5 bases and J by 1 base. This CDR3 spans 16 amino acids. The germline V gene has CDR1 LGHNA and CDR2 YSLEER. CDR3: CASSKRLAPRTDTQYF. CDR3 bases: TGCGCCAGCAGCAAAAGACTAGCGCCCCGCACAGATACGCAGTATTTT.

This clonotype was seen many times. The chain carries TRBV3-1 and TRBJ2-3, with TRBD2 identical over 8 bases. V was pared by 4 bases and J by 5 bases, with 14 bases of the junction left unmatched. There are 17 residues in the CDR3. CDR1 is LGHDT, CDR2 YNNKEL, per germline (reference sequence). Here the CDR3 DNA reads TGTGCCAGCAGCCTCATACGTACTAGCGGAGCATTAGATACGCAGTATTTT. Translation: CASSLIRTSGALDTQYF.

This clonotype was observed at least ten times. The chain carries TRBV5-1 and TRBJ2-3; D remains ambiguous. Germline CDR1 is SGHRS and CDR2 is YFSETQ. This CDR3 has 14 residues. The V end lost 0 bases, the J end lost 6 bases, and 11 bases lay between the germline ends. CDR3 DNA sequence: TGCGCCAGCAGCTTGGGGTATTTTGGGGATACGCAGTATTTT. Encoded protein: CASSLGYFGDTQYF.

The rearrangement uses TRBV12-3 or TRBV12-4 and TRBJ1-1, with D possibly TRBD1 on 5 matching bases. The V end was cut by 6 bases, the J end by 6 bases, with 23 bases between. This CDR3 region has 16 residues. This chain's CDR3 is CASSPTPWDPGPEAFF. The CDR3, as DNA: TGTGCCAGCAGCCCAACCCCGTGGGACCCAGGACCTGAAGCTTTCTTT.

In DNA, the CDR3 is TGTGCCAGCAGCTGGGATGAGCAGTTCTTC. Its protein is CASSWDEQFF. This chain joins TRBV7-2 and TRBJ2-1, with D hard to call. This CDR3 comprises 10 residues. The ends were cut back, 4 bases at V and 8 bases at J, with 3 bases in the middle. The germline V gene encodes CDR1 SGHTA and CDR2 FQGNSA.

As to this clonotype: A read error may produce the germline difference seen at one junction end. The J gene is TRBJ2-7, the V gene TRBV27; 9 bases align to TRBD1. The CDR3 extends over 12 amino acids. Germline CDR1 and CDR2: MNHEY and SMNVEV (reference sequence). The CDR3 DNA is TGTGCCAGCAGTTTAATTTCGAGACAGGGGGACTTC. The encoded protein is CASSLISRQGDF.

The CDR3 spells CASSIGLAGVREQFF. In nucleotides, the CDR3 is TGTGCCAGCAGCATCGGACTAGCGGGAGTACGTGAGCAGTTCTTC. The chain joins TRBV7-2 to TRBJ2-1, with 13 bases matching TRBD2. Germline V gene lookup returns CDR1 SGHTA and CDR2 FQGNSA. CDR3 length: 15 amino acids. V lost 5 bases, J lost 9 bases, and 7 bases stayed unmatched.